The present T cell receptor beta chain was sequenced within a study of post-analysis software for immune sequencing data. Overall study context: Included courses were relapsing-remitting and secondary progressive multiple sclerosis; progressive-relapsing multiple sclerosis was also included.

Findings of the study overall: Controls had lower frequencies than patients of a handful of TRBV segments, which included TRBV5-6, TRBV5-1 and TRBV20-1. Multiple sclerosis patients showed significantly lower normalized Chao1 diversity than controls did. When the samples were clustered directly with F measure, those that had been prepared in the same batch showed strong co-clustering.

This clonotype occurred a few times. Its antigen is currently unknown. cDNA libraries for TCR beta contained unique molecular identifiers. Each batch of 1 to 10 million T cells produced approximately 470,000 cDNA molecules. TCRdb re-analysed the PCR reads in MiXCR, keeping a single row per CDR3 protein. Among hundreds of thousands of distinct CDR3 sequences, roughly 50% were seen once, and the ten largest hold roughly 4.4%. With 7 bases clipped from V and 0 bases from J, the junction kept 8 bases outside the gene matches. Germline V lookup: CDR1 SQVTM, CDR2 ANQGSEA. The CDR3 is 14 amino acids. This sequence was found in a girl aged 10 to 17 with multiple sclerosis. The specimen sequenced was blood. The chain is built from TRBV29-1 and TRBJ2-7, with 8 bases that match TRBD1. The CDR3 nucleotides are TGCAGCGCCGCCGGCGGGACAGGCTCCTACGAGCAGTACTTC. Residues: CSAAGGTGSYEQYF.